This T cell receptor beta chain appears in the sequencing data of a study of response to subunit inactivated influenza vaccine. Using its own MiXCR run on the RT-PCR reads, TCRdb lists one record per CDR3 protein. The data contain 800,000 or so distinct CDR3 sequences, 21% of them singletons. This CDR3 comprises 16 residues. Trimming took 1 base from V and 2 from J, leaving 13 bases between them. The germline CDR1 and CDR2 sequences are SEHNR and FQNEAQ (reference sequence). This clonotype was counted only a few times. Its antigen remains unidentified. Findings and limits, study-wide: Each seasonal influenza vaccination recruits few new T cells, the authors suggested.

The chain carries TRBV7-9 and TRBJ2-3; possibly TRBD1 for D (5 bases). The sequencing here drew on PBMCs from blood, taken 5 to 6 days after vaccination. This receptor was identified in a man in his fifties or sixties who received an inactivated influenza vaccine. CDR3 in DNA: TGTGCCAGCAGCTTAGAGGGTGACAGTCTCACAGATACGCAGTATTTT. Translated: CASSLEGDSLTDTQYF.